These 32 T cell receptor beta chains were sequenced from one sample in a study of blood T cells in healthy people across ages. Primers used in a second PCR of roughly 6 to 11 cycles were a sample-barcoded 5' primer and a J-beta primer mix. Via MiXCR, TCRdb re-called the 5' RACE reads, giving one row per CDR3 protein. The sample has 950,000 to 1,200,000 distinct CDR3 sequences, more than 30% seen once; the top ten hold around 13%. The sequenced sample was blood. These receptors all come from a man between 18 and 35 years old in good health.

The rearrangement links TRBV6-2 or TRBV6-3 to TRBJ1-1, with D possibly TRBD1 on 5 matching bases. The CDR3 runs to 18 residues. Per germline, CDR1 MNHEY and CDR2 SVGEGT. V was cut by 6 bases and J by 0 bases, with 23 bases left in between. The CDR3 DNA reads as TGTGCCAGCAGAACACTCTCCGAGTTCCGAGGGGTGAACACTGAAGCTTTCTTT. This gives the protein CASRTLSEFRGVNTEAFF.

The V and J genes are TRBV12-3 or TRBV12-4 and TRBJ1-6, with a possible D match to TRBD1 (6 bases). The length of the CDR3 is 14 residues. Trimming took 5 bases from V and 8 from J, leaving 13 bases between them. The CDR3 DNA reads as TGTGCCAGCAGTACCCAGGGGCTCTATTCACCCCTCCACTTT. Translated: CASSTQGLYSPLHF.

A few counts support this clonotype. J is TRBJ2-1 and V is TRBV7-9; D possibly uses TRBD1 or TRBD2 (6 bases each). Trimming took 1 base from V and 7 from J, leaving 14 bases between them. CDR1 is SEHNR and CDR2 is FQNEAQ in the germline V gene (reference sequence). The CDR3 extends over 15 amino acids. CDR3 in DNA: TGTGCCAGCAGCTTAGTCCGGGGGCGCAAGAATGAGCAGTTCTTC. Translation gives CASSLVRGRKNEQFF.

This clonotype showed up just a few times. V and J are TRBV20-1 and TRBJ2-3; D remains unclear. Germline V gives CDR1 DFQATT, CDR2 SNEGSKA (reference sequence). V was pared by 0 bases and J by 4 bases, with 14 bases between. This CDR3 has 15 amino acids. CDR3 sequence (DNA): TGCAGTGCTAGAGAGCGCAGGCCCCCGTCAGATACGCAGTATTTT. Translating it yields CSARERRPPSDTQYF.

This clonotype was observed a few times. The genes are TRBV6-2 or TRBV6-3 and TRBJ1-2; D not certain. The CDR3 has 14 amino acids. With 5 bases removed from V and 3 bases from J, the gap between germline ends came to 13 bases. The germline V gene encodes CDR1 MNHEY and CDR2 SVGEGT. CDR3 in amino acids: CASSLDPRDYGYTF. CDR3 nucleotides: TGTGCCAGCAGTCTGGATCCTCGGGACTATGGCTACACCTTC.

The chain uses TRBV7-8 and TRBJ1-1; D is perhaps TRBD1 (5 bases). The germline V and J ends were trimmed by 5 bases and 0 bases, with 19 bases remaining between them. CDR1 is SGHVS and CDR2 is FQNEAQ in the germline V gene. CDR3 size: 17 residues. CDR3 in amino acids: CASSSKEGIYMNTEAFF. CDR3 DNA: TGTGCCAGCAGCAGCAAAGAGGGGATATACATGAACACTGAAGCTTTCTTT.

The rearrangement uses TRBV14 and TRBJ2-5; either TRBD1 or TRBD2 may fit D (6 bases each). CDR3 length: 15 amino acids. Trimming stripped 2 bases from V and 4 bases from J, with 14 bases between. Germline V CDR1 and CDR2: SGHDN, FVKESK. DNA of the CDR3: TGTGCCAGCAGCCAACCACAGGGACTGTCAGAGACCCAGTACTTC. It encodes CASSQPQGLSETQYF. Variable domain in full (rest from reference TRBV14 and TRBJ2-5): EAGVTQFPSHSVIEKGQTVTLRCDPISGHDNLYWYRRVMGKEIKFLLHFVKESKQDESGMPNNRFLAERTGGTYSTLKVQPAELEDSGVYFCASSQPQGLSETQYFGPGTRLLVL.

This clonotype was recorded a few times. The chain links TRBV20-1 to TRBJ2-3; 7 bases map to TRBD1. In germline, CDR1 is DFQATT, CDR2 SNEGSKA (reference sequence). CDR3 size: 16 residues. V dropped 0 bases and J dropped 2; count of bases not matched to a gene: 8. The CDR3 nucleotides read TGCAGTGCTAGAGACTTACAGGGGCTGGCCACAGATACGCAGTATTTT. It codes for CSARDLQGLATDTQYF.

This clonotype was recorded at least ten times. This chain joins TRBV5-1 and TRBJ2-1, with 7 bases matching TRBD2. Germline CDR1 is SGHRS and CDR2 is YFSETQ. Trimming removed 1 base from V and 6 bases from J; junction bases left unmatched: 7. This CDR3 is built from 15 residues. Here the CDR3 DNA reads TGCGCCAGCAGCTTGCAGTCTAGCGGTATCAATGAGCAGTTCTTC. Amino acids: CASSLQSSGINEQFF. The whole variable domain, filled in from reference TRBV5-1 and TRBJ2-1, reads KAGVTQTPRYLIKTRGQQVTLSCSPISGHRSVSWYQQTPGQGLQFLFEYFSETQRNKGNFPGRFSGRQFSNSRSEMNVSTLELGDSALYLCASSLQSSGINEQFFGPGTRLTVL.

Comment on this clonotype: The junction departs from germline at one end; a sequencing error may be responsible. This sequence joins TRBV4-3 and TRBJ1-2, with 7 bases aligning to TRBD1. The CDR3 is 16 residues long. Germline V CDR1 and CDR2: LGHNA, YSLEER. This chain's CDR3 is CAGSQDRGRGNYGYTF. CDR3 nucleotides: TGCGCCGGCAGCCAAGATAGGGGCAGGGGGAACTATGGCTACACCTTC.

This clonotype was counted ten times or more. The chain joins TRBV4-3 to TRBJ2-7, with D maybe TRBD1 (5 bases). Germline V gene lookup returns CDR1 LGHNA and CDR2 YSLEER. This CDR3 is 14 amino acids long. V was shortened by 0 bases and J by 1 base, with 7 bases between the two germline ends. CDR3 protein: CASSQDQGSYEQYF. The CDR3 region has the DNA TGCGCCAGCAGCCAAGACCAGGGATCCTACGAGCAGTACTTC.

V and J are TRBV10-3 and TRBJ1-2; perhaps TRBD1 as D (6 bases). Germline V gene sequence: CDR1 ENHRY, CDR2 SYGVKD. With 6 bases removed from V and 5 bases from J, the gap between germline ends came to 10 bases. This CDR3 region has 12 residues. CDR3 amino acids: CAISTQGYGYTF. Written as DNA, the CDR3 is TGTGCCATCAGCACCCAGGGGTATGGCTACACCTTC.

V and J are TRBV2 and TRBJ1-1, with 8 bases that match TRBD1. The trim removed 7 bases at V and 5 bases at J, leaving 15 bases unmatched. The CDR3 runs to 16 residues. Germline V gene data show CDR1 as SNHLY and CDR2 as FYNNEI. CDR3 region: CASKGRGGQEGTEAFF. In DNA form, the CDR3 reads TGTGCCAGCAAAGGGCGAGGGGGACAGGAGGGGACTGAAGCTTTCTTT.

This clonotype was seen a handful of times. The CDR3 DNA sequence: TGTGCCACCAGTGATACGGAGGGACAGGGCCACAATGAGCAGTACTTC. This encodes CATSDTEGQGHNEQYF. The V and J genes are TRBV24-1 and TRBJ2-7; TRBD1 agrees at 9 bases. The V segment lost 3 bases and the J segment 7 bases; nucleotides outside the gene matches: 12. Germline CDR1 reads KGHDR; CDR2 reads SFDVKD. The CDR3 totals 16 residues.

V usage is TRBV9 and J usage is TRBJ1-2; D gene unclear. In germline, CDR1 is SGDLS, CDR2 YYNGEE. CDR3 length: 14 amino acids. V lost 1 base and J lost 2, with 9 bases in between. The CDR3 DNA follows: TGTGCCAGCAGCGTATCACCCGGGAACTATGGCTACACCTTC. Protein product: CASSVSPGNYGYTF.

The chain employs TRBV5-1 and TRBJ1-2; TRBD1 matches 7 bases. With 5 bases clipped from V and 8 bases from J, the junction kept 6 bases outside the gene matches. The CDR3 loop spans 12 amino acids. In germline, CDR1 is SGHRS, CDR2 YFSETQ. The CDR3 bases are TGCGCCAGCAGTCCAACAGGGGAGGGCTACACCTTC. This translates into CASSPTGEGYTF.

This clonotype turned up a few times. This chain links TRBV27 with TRBJ1-5; a weak D match, TRBD1 (5 bases). The V gene's germline CDR1 is MNHEY and CDR2 SMNVEV (reference sequence). Trimming left V 3 bases short and J 0 bases short, with 12 bases between. This CDR3 comprises 16 residues. As DNA, the CDR3 is TGTGCCAGCAGTTTTAGGCCGGGGGATAGCAATCAGCCCCAGCATTTT. Translation gives CASSFRPGDSNQPQHF.

This clonotype was found a few times. V and J are TRBV20-1 and TRBJ2-1; 8 bases fit TRBD2. Germline V gene lookup returns CDR1 DFQATT and CDR2 SNEGSKA (reference sequence). V was clipped by 1 base and J by 7 bases; unmatched bases: 3. The length of the CDR3 is 13 residues. This CDR3 is CSARVGGENEQFF. The CDR3 DNA follows: TGCAGTGCTAGAGTCGGGGGGGAAAATGAGCAGTTCTTC.

The rearrangement joins TRBV12-3 or TRBV12-4 to TRBJ1-4; 8 bases agree with TRBD1. The CDR3 runs 14 residues. Germline trimming cut 5 bases from V and 5 bases from J; bases unmatched to any gene: 4. The CDR3 loop is CASSNTGGNEKLFF. CDR3 DNA: TGTGCCAGCAGTAACACAGGGGGGAATGAAAAACTGTTTTTT.

This clonotype was seen repeatedly, ten times or more. CDR3 nucleotide sequence: TGCAGCGTTGAGGACCTCGAAAAACTGTTTTTT. It yields the protein CSVEDLEKLFF. The chain uses TRBV29-1 and TRBJ1-4; D gene unclear. This CDR3 is built from 11 residues. V was cut by 3 bases and J by 8 bases, with 7 bases left in between. From germline, CDR1 is SQVTM and CDR2 ANQGSEA.

The genes are TRBV4-2 and TRBJ2-3, with a tentative D call TRBD2 (6 bases). Trimming removed 0 bases from V and 2 bases from J, with 18 bases in between. Germline V lookup: CDR1 LGHNA, CDR2 YNFKEQ. The CDR3 length is 18 residues. The CDR3 spells CASSQDGRGEAVTDTQYF. As DNA, the CDR3 is TGTGCCAGCAGCCAAGACGGCCGCGGGGAGGCGGTCACAGATACGCAGTATTTT.

The table lists this clonotype with many counts. The J gene is TRBJ2-3, the V gene TRBV24-1, with D unresolved. Germline V gene lookup returns CDR1 KGHDR and CDR2 SFDVKD. The CDR3 totals 15 residues. Trimming removed 3 bases at V and 2 bases at J, with 11 bases between. CDR3 coding DNA: TGTGCCACCAGTGATCCAACTGATTTCACAGATACGCAGTATTTT. As protein: CATSDPTDFTDTQYF.

This clonotype was seen repeatedly, ten times or more. The chain couples TRBV7-2 to TRBJ2-5; no definite D call. The CDR3 is 13 amino acids. V lost 4 bases and J lost 2, with 8 bases in between. Germline V gene data show CDR1 as SGHTA and CDR2 as FQGNSA. The CDR3 DNA is TGTGCCAGCAGCTATCGCTTTCAAGAGACCCAGTACTTC. Translation gives CASSYRFQETQYF.

This clonotype was counted a few times. The CDR3 bases are TGCAGTGCTAGTCTCGGCGGGAGGGATGAAAAACTGTTTTTT. The encoded protein is CSASLGGRDEKLFF. The V and J genes are TRBV20-1 and TRBJ1-4; D is unresolved. With 3 bases removed from V and 6 bases from J, the gap between germline ends came to 14 bases. Germline assignment: CDR1 DFQATT and CDR2 SNEGSKA (reference sequence). The CDR3 covers 14 residues.

This clonotype was seen a few times. The chain recombines TRBV4-3 with TRBJ1-1; tentative D call: TRBD1 (6 bases). CDR3 length equals 14 residues. Germline-derived CDR1 and CDR2 are LGHNA and YSLEER. V was trimmed by 3 bases and J by 4 bases, leaving 12 bases between them. The CDR3 region has the DNA TGCGCCAGCAGCCATACAGGGTTGGTCACTGAAGCTTTCTTT. This sequence encodes CASSHTGLVTEAFF.

This chain joins TRBV6-2 or TRBV6-3 and TRBJ1-5; D gene unclear. V dropped 6 bases and J dropped 11 bases, with 11 bases sitting between them. The CDR3 is 11 residues long. Germline V gives CDR1 MNHEY, CDR2 SVGEGT. The DNA of the CDR3 is TGTGCCAGCAGCAACACCCAGACCCAGCATTTT. Protein product: CASSNTQTQHF.

This clonotype was found many times. V is TRBV4-1 and J is TRBJ2-1; 11 nucleotides line up with TRBD1. J was trimmed by 5 bases and V by 1 base; bases with no gene match: 10. The CDR3 has 18 residues. The germline V gene encodes CDR1 MGHRA and CDR2 YSYEKL. The CDR3 loop is CASSQGYRTGGLHNEQFF. CDR3 coding DNA: TGCGCCAGCAGCCAAGGTTACCGGACAGGGGGCCTACACAATGAGCAGTTCTTC.

In this sample, this clonotype turned up a few times. The rearrangement links TRBV7-2 to TRBJ2-7; D is possibly TRBD1 (6 bases). The germline gives CDR1 SGHTA, CDR2 FQGNSA. With 5 bases removed from V and 6 bases from J, the gap between germline ends came to 14 bases. CDR3 length equals 13 residues. CDR3 in amino acids: CASSPGVVSEQYF. The DNA of the CDR3 is TGTGCCAGCAGCCCAGGGGTGGTCAGCGAGCAGTACTTC.

The chain recombines TRBV30 with TRBJ1-2; a weak D match, TRBD1 (5 bases). Germline V gene data show CDR1 as GTSNPN and CDR2 as SVGIG (reference sequence). V lost 2 bases to trimming and J lost 4 bases, with 11 bases between them. This CDR3 spans 13 amino acids. The CDR3 coding sequence is TGTGCCTGGAGTCTGGGGCAAGCCTATGGCTACACCTTC. Its translation is CAWSLGQAYGYTF.

In this sample, this clonotype turned up a few times. The V call is TRBV28, the J call TRBJ1-2; D ambiguous. V gave up 9 bases and J gave up 6 bases, with 23 bases separating them. Germline V gene sequence: CDR1 MDHEN, CDR2 SYDVKM. The CDR3 runs 15 residues. The CDR3 sequence: CASSRDRSTYDGYTF. The CDR3 DNA is TGTGCCAGTTCCCGAGACCGTTCTACCTATGATGGCTACACCTTC.

This clonotype was recorded a few times. The V and J genes are TRBV12-3 or TRBV12-4 and TRBJ2-1; D is perhaps TRBD2 (6 bases). Trimming removed 5 bases at V and 0 bases at J, with 20 bases between. This CDR3 has 18 residues. The CDR3 DNA reads TGTGCCAGCAGTACCACCGAAAGGCGGGATCCCTCCTACAATGAGCAGTTCTTC. This gives the protein CASSTTERRDPSYNEQFF.

This clonotype occurred a few times. The chain has TRBV12-3 or TRBV12-4 and TRBJ2-7; D may be TRBD2 (5 bases). The V end lost 6 bases, the J end lost 2 bases, and 14 bases lay between the germline ends. This CDR3 region has 14 residues. In DNA, the CDR3 is TGTGCCAGCAGCACCGGACTCAGCGCCTACGAGCAGTACTTC. Its protein is CASSTGLSAYEQYF.